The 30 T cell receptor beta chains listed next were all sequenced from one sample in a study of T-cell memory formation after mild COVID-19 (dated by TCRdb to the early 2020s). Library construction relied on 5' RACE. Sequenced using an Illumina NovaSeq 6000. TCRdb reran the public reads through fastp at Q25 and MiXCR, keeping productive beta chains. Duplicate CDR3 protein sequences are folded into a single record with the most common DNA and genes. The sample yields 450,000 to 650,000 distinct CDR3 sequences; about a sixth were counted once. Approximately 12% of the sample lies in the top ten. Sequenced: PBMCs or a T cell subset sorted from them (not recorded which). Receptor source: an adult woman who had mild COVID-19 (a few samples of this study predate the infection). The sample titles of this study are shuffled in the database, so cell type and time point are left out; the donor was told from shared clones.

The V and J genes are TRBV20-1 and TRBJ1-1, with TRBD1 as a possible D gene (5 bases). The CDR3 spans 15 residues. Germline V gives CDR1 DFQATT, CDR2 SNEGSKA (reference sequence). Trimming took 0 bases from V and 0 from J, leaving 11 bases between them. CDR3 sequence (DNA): TGCAGTGCTAGAGATAAGGACATAGTGAACACTGAAGCTTTCTTT. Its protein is CSARDKDIVNTEAFF.

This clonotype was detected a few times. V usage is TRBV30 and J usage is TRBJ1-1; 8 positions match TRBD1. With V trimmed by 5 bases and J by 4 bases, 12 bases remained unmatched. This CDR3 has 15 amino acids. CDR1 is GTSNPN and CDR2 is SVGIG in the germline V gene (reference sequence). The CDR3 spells CAWDQTGAEGTEAFF. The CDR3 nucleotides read TGTGCCTGGGACCAGACAGGGGCTGAAGGCACTGAAGCTTTCTTT.

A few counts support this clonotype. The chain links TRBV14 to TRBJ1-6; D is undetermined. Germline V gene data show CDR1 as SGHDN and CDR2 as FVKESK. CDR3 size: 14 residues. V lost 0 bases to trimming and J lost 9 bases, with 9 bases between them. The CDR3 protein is CASSQDFWGSPLHF. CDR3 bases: TGTGCCAGCAGCCAAGATTTCTGGGGTTCACCCCTCCACTTT. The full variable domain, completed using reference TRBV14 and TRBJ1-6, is EAGVTQFPSHSVIEKGQTVTLRCDPISGHDNLYWYRRVMGKEIKFLLHFVKESKQDESGMPNNRFLAERTGGTYSTLKVQPAELEDSGVYFCASSQDFWGSPLHFGNGTRLTVT.

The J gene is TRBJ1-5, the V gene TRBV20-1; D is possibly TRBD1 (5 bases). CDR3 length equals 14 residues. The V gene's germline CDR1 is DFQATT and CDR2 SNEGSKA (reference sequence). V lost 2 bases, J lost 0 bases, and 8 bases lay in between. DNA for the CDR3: TGCAGTGCTAGACAGGGAGCTAGCAATCAGCCCCAGCATTTT. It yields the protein CSARQGASNQPQHF.

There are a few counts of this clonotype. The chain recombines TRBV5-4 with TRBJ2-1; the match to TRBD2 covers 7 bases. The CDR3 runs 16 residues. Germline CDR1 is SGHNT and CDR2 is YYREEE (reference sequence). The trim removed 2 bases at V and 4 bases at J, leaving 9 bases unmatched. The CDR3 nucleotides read TGTGCCAGCAGCTTAAACCGGGCGGGAGCATACAATGAGCAGTTCTTC. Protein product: CASSLNRAGAYNEQFF.

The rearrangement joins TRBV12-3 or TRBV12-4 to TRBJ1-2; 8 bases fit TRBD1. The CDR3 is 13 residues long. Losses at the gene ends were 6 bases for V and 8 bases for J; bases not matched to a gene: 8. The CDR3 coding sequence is TGTGCCAGCAGCCCAACAGGGGGTTTAGGCTACACCTTC. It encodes CASSPTGGLGYTF.

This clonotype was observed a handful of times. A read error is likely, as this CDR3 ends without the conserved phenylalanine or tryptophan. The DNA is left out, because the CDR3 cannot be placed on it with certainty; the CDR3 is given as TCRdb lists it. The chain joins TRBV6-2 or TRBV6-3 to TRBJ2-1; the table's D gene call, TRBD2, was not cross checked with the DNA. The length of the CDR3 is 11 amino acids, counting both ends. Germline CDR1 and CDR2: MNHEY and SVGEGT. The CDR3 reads CASSAWTSLRL.

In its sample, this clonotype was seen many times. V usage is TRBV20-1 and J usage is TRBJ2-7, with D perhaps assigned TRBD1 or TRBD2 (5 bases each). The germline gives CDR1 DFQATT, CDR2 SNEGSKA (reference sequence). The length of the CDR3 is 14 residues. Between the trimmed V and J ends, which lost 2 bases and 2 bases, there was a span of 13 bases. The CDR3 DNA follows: TGCAGTGCTAGACCAAACCTGGGGGCCTACGAGCAGTACTTC. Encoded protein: CSARPNLGAYEQYF.

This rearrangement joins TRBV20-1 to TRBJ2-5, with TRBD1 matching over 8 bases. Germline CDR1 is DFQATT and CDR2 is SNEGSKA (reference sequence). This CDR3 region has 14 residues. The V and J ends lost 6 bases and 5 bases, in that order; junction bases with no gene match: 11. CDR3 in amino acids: CSAQIQGALETQYF. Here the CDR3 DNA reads TGCAGTGCGCAGATTCAGGGGGCCCTGGAGACCCAGTACTTC.

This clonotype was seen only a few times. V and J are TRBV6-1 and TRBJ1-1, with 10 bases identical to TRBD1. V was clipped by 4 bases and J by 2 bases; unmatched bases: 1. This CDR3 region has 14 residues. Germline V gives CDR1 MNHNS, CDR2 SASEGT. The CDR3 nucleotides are TGTGCCAGCAGTGTGACAGGGGGCAACACTGAAGCTTTCTTT. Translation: CASSVTGGNTEAFF.

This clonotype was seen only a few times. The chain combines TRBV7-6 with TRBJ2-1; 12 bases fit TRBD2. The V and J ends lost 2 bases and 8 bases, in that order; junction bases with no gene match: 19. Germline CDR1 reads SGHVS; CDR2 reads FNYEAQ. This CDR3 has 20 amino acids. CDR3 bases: TGTGCCAGCAGCTTACCGGCGACTCCACTAGCGGGGGGCTCTATTCATGAGCAGTTCTTC. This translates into CASSLPATPLAGGSIHEQFF.

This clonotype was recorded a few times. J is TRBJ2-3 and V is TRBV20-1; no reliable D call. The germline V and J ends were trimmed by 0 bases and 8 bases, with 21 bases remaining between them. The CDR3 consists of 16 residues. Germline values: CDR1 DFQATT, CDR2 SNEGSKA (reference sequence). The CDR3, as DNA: TGCAGTGCTAGAGATCTTTTACGCGACGGTTCAGTTACGCAGTATTTT. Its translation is CSARDLLRDGSVTQYF.

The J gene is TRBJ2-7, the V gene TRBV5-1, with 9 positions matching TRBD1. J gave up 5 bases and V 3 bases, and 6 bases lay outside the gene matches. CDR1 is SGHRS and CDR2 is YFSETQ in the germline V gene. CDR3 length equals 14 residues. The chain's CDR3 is CASSSGTGSDEQYF. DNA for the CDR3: TGCGCCAGCAGCTCCGGGACAGGGAGTGACGAGCAGTACTTC.

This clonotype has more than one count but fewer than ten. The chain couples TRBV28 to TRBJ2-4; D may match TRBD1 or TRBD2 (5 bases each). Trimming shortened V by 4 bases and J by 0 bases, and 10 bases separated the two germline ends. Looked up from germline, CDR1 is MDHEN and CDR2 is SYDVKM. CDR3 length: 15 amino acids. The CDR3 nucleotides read TGTGCCAGCAGTTCCCAGGGACCAGCCAAAAACATTCAGTACTTC. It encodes CASSSQGPAKNIQYF.

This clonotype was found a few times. CDR3 nucleotides: TGTGCCAGCAGTAACGGGGGGAACAACGAGCAGTACTTC. It encodes CASSNGGNNEQYF. The rearrangement joins TRBV27 to TRBJ2-7; 7 positions agree with TRBD2. Germline trimming cut 5 bases from V and 5 bases from J; bases unmatched to any gene: 6. Germline V gene sequence: CDR1 MNHEY, CDR2 SMNVEV (reference sequence). The CDR3 has 13 residues.

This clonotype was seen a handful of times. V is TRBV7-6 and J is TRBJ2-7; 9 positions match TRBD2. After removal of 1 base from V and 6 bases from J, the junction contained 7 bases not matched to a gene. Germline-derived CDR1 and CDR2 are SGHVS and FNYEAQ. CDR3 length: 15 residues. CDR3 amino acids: CASSLGAGGVFEQYF. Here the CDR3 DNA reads TGTGCCAGCAGCTTAGGAGCGGGGGGCGTCTTCGAGCAGTACTTC.

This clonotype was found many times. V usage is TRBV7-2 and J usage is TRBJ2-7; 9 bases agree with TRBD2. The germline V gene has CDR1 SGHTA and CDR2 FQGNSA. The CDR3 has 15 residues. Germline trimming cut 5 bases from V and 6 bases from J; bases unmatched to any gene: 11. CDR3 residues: CASSLDGTSSSEQYF. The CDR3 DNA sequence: TGTGCCAGCAGCCTAGACGGGACTAGCTCTTCCGAGCAGTACTTC.

The CDR3 reads CASSPEGLRNSPLHF. DNA of the CDR3: TGTGCCAGCAGCCCTGAGGGGTTAAGGAATTCACCCCTCCACTTT. This chain uses TRBV3-1 with TRBJ1-6; D may be TRBD1 (5 bases). Per the germline V gene, CDR1 is LGHDT and CDR2 is YNNKEL (reference sequence). The CDR3 is made up of 15 amino acids. The V and J ends lost 4 bases and 7 bases respectively, with 14 bases between them.

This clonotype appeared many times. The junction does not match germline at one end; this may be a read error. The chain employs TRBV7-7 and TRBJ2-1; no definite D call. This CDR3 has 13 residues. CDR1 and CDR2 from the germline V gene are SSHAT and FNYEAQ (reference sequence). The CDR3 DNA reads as TGTGCTAGCAGCTTAGGCGGTACCAATGAGCAGTTCTTC. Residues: CASSLGGTNEQFF.

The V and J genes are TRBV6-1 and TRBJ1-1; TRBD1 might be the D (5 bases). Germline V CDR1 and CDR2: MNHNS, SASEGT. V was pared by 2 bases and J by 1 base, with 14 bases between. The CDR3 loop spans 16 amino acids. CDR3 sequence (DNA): TGTGCCAGCAGTGAACTGAGGGGCACCGCGAACACTGAAGCTTTCTTT. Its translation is CASSELRGTANTEAFF.

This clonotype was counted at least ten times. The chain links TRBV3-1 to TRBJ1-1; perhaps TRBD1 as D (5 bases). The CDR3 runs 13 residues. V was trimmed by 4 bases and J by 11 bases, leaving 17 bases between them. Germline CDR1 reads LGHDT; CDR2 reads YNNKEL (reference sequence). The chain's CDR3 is CASSPRGDRGAFF. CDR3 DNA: TGTGCCAGCAGCCCAAGGGGAGACAGAGGGGCTTTCTTT. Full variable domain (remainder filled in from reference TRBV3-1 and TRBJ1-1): DTAVSQTPKYLVTQMGNDKSIKCEQNLGHDTMYWYKQDSKKFLKIMFSYNNKELIINETVPNRFSPKSPDKAHLNLHINSLELGDSAVYFCASSPRGDRGAFFGQGTRLTVV.

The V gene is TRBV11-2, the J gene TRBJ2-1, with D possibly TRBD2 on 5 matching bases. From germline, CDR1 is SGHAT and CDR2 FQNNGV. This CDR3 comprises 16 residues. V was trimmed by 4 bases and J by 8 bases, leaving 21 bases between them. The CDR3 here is CASSSDPWSGSYEQFF. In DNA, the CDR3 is TGTGCCAGCAGCTCGGACCCCTGGAGCGGTAGTTATGAGCAGTTCTTC.

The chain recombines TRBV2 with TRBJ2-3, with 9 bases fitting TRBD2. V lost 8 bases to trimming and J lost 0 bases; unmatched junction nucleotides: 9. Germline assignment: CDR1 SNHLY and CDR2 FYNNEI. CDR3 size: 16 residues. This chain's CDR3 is CASELAGKTSTDTQYF. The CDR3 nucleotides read TGTGCCAGCGAACTAGCGGGCAAAACTAGCACAGATACGCAGTATTTT. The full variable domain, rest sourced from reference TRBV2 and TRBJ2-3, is EPEVTQTPSHQVTQMGQEVILRCVPISNHLYFYWYRQILGQKVEFLVSFYNNEISEKSEIFDDQFSVERPDGSNFTLKIRSTKLEDSAMYFCASELAGKTSTDTQYFGPGTRLTVL.

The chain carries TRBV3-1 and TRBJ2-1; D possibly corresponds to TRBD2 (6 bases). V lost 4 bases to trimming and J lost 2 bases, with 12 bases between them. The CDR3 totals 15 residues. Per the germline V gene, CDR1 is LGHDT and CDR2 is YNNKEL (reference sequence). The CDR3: CASSRMGGPYNEQFF. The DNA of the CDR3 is TGTGCCAGCAGCCGAATGGGGGGTCCCTACAATGAGCAGTTCTTC.

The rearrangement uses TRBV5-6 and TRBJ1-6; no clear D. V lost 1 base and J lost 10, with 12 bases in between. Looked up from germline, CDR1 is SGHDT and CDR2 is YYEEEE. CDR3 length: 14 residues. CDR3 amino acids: CASSLLSGVSPLHF. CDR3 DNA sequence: TGTGCCAGCAGCTTGCTATCCGGGGTGTCACCCCTCCACTTT.

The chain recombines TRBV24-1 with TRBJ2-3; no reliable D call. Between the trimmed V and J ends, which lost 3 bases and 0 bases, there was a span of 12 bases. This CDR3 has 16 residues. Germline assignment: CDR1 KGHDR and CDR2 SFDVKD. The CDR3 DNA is TGTGCCACCAGTGATCCTCTATCTCCTAGCACAGATACGCAGTATTTT. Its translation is CATSDPLSPSTDTQYF.

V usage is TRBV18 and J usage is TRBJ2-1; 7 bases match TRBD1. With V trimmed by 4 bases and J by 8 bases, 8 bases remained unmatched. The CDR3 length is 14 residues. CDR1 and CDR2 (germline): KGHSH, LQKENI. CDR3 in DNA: TGTGCCAGCTCACTCGACAGGGCCCTTGATGAGCAGTTCTTC. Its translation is CASSLDRALDEQFF.

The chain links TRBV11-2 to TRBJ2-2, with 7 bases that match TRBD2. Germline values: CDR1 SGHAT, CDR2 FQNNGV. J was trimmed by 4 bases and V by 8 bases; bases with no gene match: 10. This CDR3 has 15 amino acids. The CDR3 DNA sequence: TGTGCCAGCCTCTTCCGGCGGGGGAGCACCGGGGAGCTGTTTTTT. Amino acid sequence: CASLFRRGSTGELFF.

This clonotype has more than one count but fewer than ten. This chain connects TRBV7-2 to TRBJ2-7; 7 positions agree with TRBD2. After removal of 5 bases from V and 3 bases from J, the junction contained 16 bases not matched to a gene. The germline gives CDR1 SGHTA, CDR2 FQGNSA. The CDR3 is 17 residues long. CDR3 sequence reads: CASSGRSSGSTYYEQYF. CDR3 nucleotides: TGTGCCAGCAGCGGGAGATCTAGCGGATCAACCTACTACGAGCAGTACTTC.

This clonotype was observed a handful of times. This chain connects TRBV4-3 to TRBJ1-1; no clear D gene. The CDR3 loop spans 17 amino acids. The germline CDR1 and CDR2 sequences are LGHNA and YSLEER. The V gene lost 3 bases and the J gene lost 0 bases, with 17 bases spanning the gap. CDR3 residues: CASSQDLERTVNTEAFF. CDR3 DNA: TGCGCCAGCAGCCAGGACCTAGAAAGGACCGTGAACACTGAAGCTTTCTTT.